A single sample is the source of the 9 T cell receptor beta chains below, sequenced in a study of cytomegalovirus exposure and HLA in healthy donors. TCRdb's copy holds only in-frame clones and misses some; the assay was immunoSEQ multiplex PCR. The sample includes more than 250,000 clones, roughly 87% of them seen just once. Sequencing was performed on PBMCs. The receptor source for this set is a woman in her 30s in good health and CMV-seropositive.

The V gene is TRBV30, the J gene TRBJ2-1; no definite D call. This CDR3 spans 13 amino acids. From germline, CDR1 is GTSNPN and CDR2 SVGIG (reference sequence). Trimming cost V 1 base and J 0 bases, with 4 bases left between them. Here the CDR3 DNA reads TGTGCCTGGAGTGGGGACTCCTACAATGAGCAGTTCTTC. Encoded protein: CAWSGDSYNEQFF. The full variable domain, completed using reference TRBV30 and TRBJ2-1, is SQTIHQWPATLVQPVGSPLSLECTVEGTSNPNLYWYRQAAGRGLQLLFYSVGIGQISSEVPQNLSASRPQDRQFILSSKKLLLSDSGFYLCAWSGDSYNEQFFGPGTRLTVL.

The chain uses TRBV5-1 and TRBJ1-2; tentatively, D is TRBD1 (6 bases). The germline gives CDR1 SGHRS, CDR2 YFSETQ. The CDR3 contains 14 residues. V was clipped by 1 base and J by 7 bases, with 14 bases between them. The CDR3 DNA reads as TGCGCCAGCAGCTTGATGGGGGCGCAAAGTGGCTACACCTTC. Protein: CASSLMGAQSGYTF.

The table lists this clone with a count of one. The J gene is TRBJ2-3, the V gene TRBV29-1; D is undetermined. Germline V CDR1 and CDR2: SQVTM, ANQGSEA. The CDR3 runs 11 residues. The V gene lost 2 bases and the J gene lost 1 base, with 1 base spanning the gap. CDR3 nucleotide sequence: TGCAGCGTTGAACGCACAGATACGCAGTATTTT. Translation gives CSVERTDTQYF.

The chain links TRBV7-3 to TRBJ2-7; the match to TRBD1 covers 10 bases. Germline V gene lookup returns CDR1 SGHTA and CDR2 FQGTGA. The CDR3 totals 14 residues. V shed 5 bases and J 3 bases; nucleotides not matched to a gene: 4. This CDR3 is CASSPGDRGYEQYF. In DNA form, the CDR3 reads TGTGCCAGCAGCCCAGGGGACAGGGGCTACGAGCAGTACTTC.

The chain combines TRBV27 with TRBJ1-2; a weak D match, TRBD1 (6 bases). In germline, CDR1 is MNHEY, CDR2 SMNVEV (reference sequence). Trimming removed 4 bases from V and 0 bases from J, with 15 bases in between. The CDR3 is made up of 16 amino acids. The CDR3 bases are TGTGCCAGCAGTTGGGTGGGGGCAACTTCTAACTATGGCTACACCTTC. It codes for CASSWVGATSNYGYTF.

The chain is built from TRBV7-9 and TRBJ2-1, with D unresolved. CDR1 and CDR2 from the germline V gene are SEHNR and FQNEAQ (reference sequence). The CDR3 totals 14 residues. V was clipped by 0 bases and J by 7 bases, with 10 bases between them. The CDR3 coding sequence is TGTGCCAGCAGCTTAGCGGGGTCCGGGAATGAGCAGTTCTTC. Encoded protein: CASSLAGSGNEQFF.

The chain couples TRBV12-2 to TRBJ2-1; the table's D call of TRBD2 was not tested on the DNA. TRBV12-2 is marked as a pseudogene. The CDR3 runs 23 residues. The CDR3: CASRCERQGTGTVAGGPIHEQFF. CDR3 bases: TGTGCAAGTCGCTGCGAACGTCAGGGGACCGGGACGGTAGCGGGAGGGCCAATCCATGAGCAGTTCTTC.

The gene calls are TRBV7-6 and TRBJ2-1; D ambiguous. The germline gives CDR1 SGHVS, CDR2 FNYEAQ. The CDR3 is 12 amino acids. Deletions cut 4 bases from V and 4 bases from J, with 5 bases between. CDR3 residues: CASSYPYNEQFF. The CDR3 coding sequence is TGTGCCAGCAGCTACCCATACAATGAGCAGTTCTTC.

The CDR3: CASSLDWVNTEAFF. The DNA for the CDR3 is TGTGCCAGCAGCTTAGATTGGGTGAACACTGAAGCTTTCTTT. The chain couples TRBV7-2 to TRBJ1-1; D not certain. This CDR3 region has 14 residues. The germline V and J ends were trimmed by 1 base and 0 bases, with 6 bases remaining between them. Germline values: CDR1 SGHTA, CDR2 FQGNSA.